This T cell receptor (beta chain) was recorded in a study of blood T cell repertoires in COVID-19. Study at large: The United States, Italy and Spain supplied acute and convalescent COVID-19 samples. T cells, B-cell-depleted T cells, or PBMCs supplied cDNA or gDNA.

In the original analysis: For nucleated cells, counts were estimated from reference gene primer amplification. Produced via immunoSEQ multiplex PCR; TCRdb's table is partial and in-frame only. V and J calls and clone size are as listed in that table; D and trimming were resolved from the DNA. The data hold 200,000 to 250,000 clones, with 80% to 90% observed a single time. This CDR3 region has 13 residues. In germline, CDR1 is MNHEY, CDR2 SVGAGI. J gave up 4 bases and V 4 bases, and 3 bases lay outside the gene matches. The clonotype was recovered from a human donor in a cohort sampled during active COVID-19. The chain is built from TRBV6-5 and TRBJ2-7; 8 bases map to TRBD2. The specimen was peripheral blood. CDR3 DNA: TGTGCCAGCAGTTGGGGCGGGAGGTACGAGCAGTACTTC. This sequence encodes CASSWGGRYEQYF.